This T cell receptor beta chain emerged from a study of blood T cell repertoires in COVID-19. About the study: Acute-phase and convalescent COVID-19 samples originated in the United States, Italy and Spain.

Authors' data handling: The authors estimated nucleated cell counts from reference gene primer amplification. Clones were read by immunoSEQ multiplex PCR, and TCRdb kept only the in-frame ones, dropping some. That table gives V, J and clone size, and the DNA gave D and trimming. The sample holds about 200,000 clones, about 83% seen once. From germline, CDR1 is LNHDA and CDR2 SQIVND (reference sequence). V trimming: 6 bases; J trimming: 6 bases; junction bases outside the gene matches: 9. The CDR3 spans 14 residues. This clone was seen a handful of times. The sample consisted of peripheral blood. The chain links TRBV19 to TRBJ1-2, with TRBD1 identical over 8 bases. The TCR originated in a woman in her forties or fifties with acute or convalescent COVID-19. The CDR3 DNA reads TGTGCCAGTAGCCGGTCCAGGGGGCTCCATGGCTACACCTTC. Protein product: CASSRSRGLHGYTF.